The 31 T cell receptor beta chains below all came from one sample that was sequenced in a study of blood T cell repertoires in COVID-19. Clones were read by immunoSEQ multiplex PCR, and TCRdb kept only the in-frame ones, dropping some. Of 89,000 or so clones listed, about 84% are singletons. The sample was peripheral blood. All receptors derive from a man aged 50 to 60 with active COVID-19.

The V gene is TRBV9, the J gene TRBJ1-2; TRBD1 might be the D (5 bases). The CDR3 length is 13 residues. From germline, CDR1 is SGDLS and CDR2 YYNGEE. V dropped 0 bases and J dropped 7 bases, with 10 bases sitting between them. Here the CDR3 reads CASSVAQGVGYTF. The CDR3 DNA reads as TGTGCCAGCAGCGTAGCTCAAGGGGTTGGCTACACCTTC.

The chain links TRBV2 to TRBJ1-1; 9 positions agree with TRBD1. This CDR3 is 11 amino acids long. The J segment lost 11 bases and the V segment lost 8 bases, leaving 6 bases of the junction unmatched. The V gene's germline CDR1 is SNHLY and CDR2 FYNNEI. The CDR3 is CASGDRASAFF. The CDR3 DNA follows: TGTGCCAGCGGGGACAGGGCCTCGGCTTTCTTT.

With respect to this clone: This sample also contains other DNA sequences that code for the same CDR3. The chain is built from TRBV30 and TRBJ1-6; D remains ambiguous. From germline, CDR1 is GTSNPN and CDR2 SVGIG (reference sequence). Trimming removed 1 base at V and 2 bases at J, with 9 bases between. This CDR3 has 15 residues. The CDR3, as DNA: TGTGCCTGGAGTGGACGGGTGGCCTATAATTCACCCCTCCACTTT. Translated: CAWSGRVAYNSPLHF. Looking up the rest from reference TRBV30 and TRBJ1-6 gives the full variable domain: SQTIHQWPATLVQPVGSPLSLECTVEGTSNPNLYWYRQAAGRGLQLLFYSVGIGQISSEVPQNLSASRPQDRQFILSSKKLLLSDSGFYLCAWSGRVAYNSPLHFGNGTRLTVT.

Many counts were recorded for this clone. The chain carries TRBV5-1 and TRBJ2-7; no firm D call. From germline, CDR1 is SGHRS and CDR2 YFSETQ. V was trimmed by 0 bases and J by 2 bases, leaving 9 bases between them. This CDR3 spans 14 amino acids. Here the CDR3 DNA reads TGCGCCAGCAGCTTGGTGGTAGCCCCCTACGAGCAGTACTTC. Protein sequence: CASSLVVAPYEQYF.

J is TRBJ2-3 and V is TRBV25-1; 8 bases map to TRBD2. The CDR3 is 16 amino acids. V lost 0 bases to trimming and J lost 3 bases; unmatched junction nucleotides: 5. The germline gives CDR1 MGHDK, CDR2 SYGVNS. The CDR3 loop is CASSEYRSGRTDTQYF. For the CDR3, the DNA is TGTGCCAGCAGTGAATATAGGAGCGGGAGAACAGATACGCAGTATTTT. Together with reference TRBV25-1 and TRBJ2-3, the CDR3 gives the full variable domain: EADIYQTPRYLVIGTGKKITLECSQTMGHDKMYWYQQDPGMELHLIHYSYGVNSTEKGDLSSESTVSRIRTEHFPLTLESARPSHTSQYLCASSEYRSGRTDTQYFGPGTRLTVL.

This chain links TRBV28 with TRBJ2-7; D might be TRBD1 (6 bases). CDR3 length: 13 residues. The germline V gene encodes CDR1 MDHEN and CDR2 SYDVKM. Trimming pared 6 bases from V and 4 bases from J, leaving 13 bases between. Written as DNA, the CDR3 is TGTGCCAGCAGAAAGGGGACATTGTACGAGCAGTACTTC. Translated, it gives CASRKGTLYEQYF.

The chain carries TRBV7-9 and TRBJ2-3; TRBD2 matches 14 bases. With 5 bases clipped from V and 6 bases from J, the junction kept 7 bases outside the gene matches. The CDR3 runs to 16 residues. Germline-derived CDR1 and CDR2 are SEHNR and FQNEAQ (reference sequence). CDR3 protein: CASSRGTSGSTDTQYF. Written as DNA, the CDR3 is TGTGCCAGCAGCCGTGGGACTAGCGGGAGTACGGATACGCAGTATTTT.

The V call is TRBV5-1, the J call TRBJ1-1; 12 bases fit TRBD1. The ends lost 4 bases at V and 6 bases at J; junction bases unmatched: 16. The CDR3 length is 18 residues. The germline CDR1 and CDR2 sequences are SGHRS and YFSETQ. The CDR3 DNA follows: TGCGCCAGCAGCCCTCAGGGACAGGGGGCCGGTATTATTTCTGAAGCTTTCTTT. Its translation is CASSPQGQGAGIISEAFF.

V is TRBV7-8 and J is TRBJ2-1, with 8 bases fitting TRBD2. Losses at the gene ends were 3 bases for V and 6 bases for J; bases not matched to a gene: 1. Per the germline V gene, CDR1 is SGHVS and CDR2 is FQNEAQ. The CDR3 length is 13 residues. For the CDR3, the DNA is TGTGCCAGCAGCTTCGGGGGGGCCAATGAGCAGTTCTTC. Encoded protein: CASSFGGANEQFF.

This chain connects TRBV18 to TRBJ2-1; 7 bases map to TRBD2. Germline V lookup: CDR1 KGHSH, CDR2 LQKENI. Trimming removed 3 bases from V and 7 bases from J; junction bases left unmatched: 9. The CDR3 is made up of 15 amino acids. This CDR3 is CASSPTSALGNEQFF. For the CDR3, the DNA is TGTGCCAGCTCACCTACTAGCGCGCTAGGAAATGAGCAGTTCTTC.

Only one count was recorded for this clone. The V and J genes are TRBV18 and TRBJ1-1, with 8 bases identical to TRBD1. V was clipped by 1 base and J by 1 base; unmatched bases: 2. From germline, CDR1 is KGHSH and CDR2 LQKENI. CDR3 size: 15 residues. As DNA, the CDR3 is TGTGCCAGCTCACCACGGGGGACAGGGAACACTGAAGCTTTCTTT. This translates into CASSPRGTGNTEAFF.

The chain joins TRBV18 to TRBJ1-2; unclear D gene. The CDR3 extends over 13 amino acids. Trimming removed 6 bases from V and 3 bases from J, with 11 bases in between. Germline V gene lookup returns CDR1 KGHSH and CDR2 LQKENI. The CDR3 nucleotides read TGTGCCAGCTCCGTGGAGAGGGACTATGGCTACACCTTC. This translates into CASSVERDYGYTF.

The chain couples TRBV19 to TRBJ2-5; 11 bases align to TRBD2. The V gene end was trimmed by 3 bases and the J gene end by 5 bases; junction bases not matched to a gene: 5. This CDR3 region has 15 residues. Germline lookup yields CDR1 LNHDA and CDR2 SQIVND (reference sequence). CDR3 amino acids: CASSMKLAGVETQYF. The CDR3 DNA reads TGTGCCAGTAGTATGAAACTAGCGGGGGTCGAGACCCAGTACTTC.

The gene calls are TRBV5-6 and TRBJ1-2, with 9 bases aligning to TRBD1. V trimming: 4 bases; J trimming: 5 bases; junction bases outside the gene matches: 6. The CDR3 has 14 residues. The germline V gene encodes CDR1 SGHDT and CDR2 YYEEEE. This CDR3 reads CASSKQGAEYGYTF. CDR3 DNA: TGTGCCAGCAGCAAACAGGGGGCTGAATATGGCTACACCTTC.

The V gene is TRBV6-5, the J gene TRBJ1-1, with 7 bases fitting TRBD1. CDR3 length: 13 residues. Looked up from germline, CDR1 is MNHEY and CDR2 is SVGAGI. The ends lost 6 bases at V and 1 base at J; junction bases unmatched: 2. The CDR3 DNA is TGTGCCAGCAGGAGGGACAGGAACACTGAAGCTTTCTTT. Encoded protein: CASRRDRNTEAFF.

CDR3 nucleotide sequence: TGTGCCAGCAGCGTAGCTACAATACCGGGACAGGGGGGGAACACTGAAGCTTTCTTT. Protein product: CASSVATIPGQGGNTEAFF. The chain recombines TRBV9 with TRBJ1-1, with 11 bases lining up with TRBD1. The germline V gene has CDR1 SGDLS and CDR2 YYNGEE. The V and J ends lost 0 bases and 1 base, in that order; junction bases with no gene match: 11. This CDR3 is built from 19 residues.

This clone was observed a few times. The genes are TRBV18 and TRBJ1-5; D call uncertain. The germline CDR1 and CDR2 sequences are KGHSH and LQKENI. The CDR3 spans 16 residues. Trimming took off 5 bases at V and 0 bases at J, with 14 bases between the two ends. The DNA for the CDR3 is TGTGCCAGCTCAGGTGGAGGATTATATAGCAATCAGCCCCAGCATTTT. The encoded protein is CASSGGGLYSNQPQHF.

V gene TRBV23-1 combines with J gene TRBJ2-3; 14 bases line up with TRBD2. TRBV23-1 is noted as an ORF with a role that remains uncertain. CDR3 length: 16 amino acids. The chain's CDR3 is CAVKTSGRALVGTQYF. DNA for the CDR3: TGCGCGGTGAAGACTAGCGGGAGGGCCCTCGTTGGTACGCAGTATTTT.

The chain recombines TRBV29-1 with TRBJ1-2; D is possibly TRBD1 (6 bases). Germline V gene lookup returns CDR1 SQVTM and CDR2 ANQGSEA. There are 12 residues in the CDR3. Trimming left V 4 bases short and J 10 bases short, with 16 bases between. The CDR3 region has the DNA TGCAGCGTTGGCGGGTATGGGGGGGCCTACACCTTC. Its translation is CSVGGYGGAYTF.

The chain combines TRBV7-3 with TRBJ1-1; D remains ambiguous. Germline CDR1 and CDR2: SGHTA and FQGTGA. The CDR3 has 14 amino acids. Trimming left V 8 bases short and J 0 bases short, with 13 bases between. CDR3 amino acids: CASSSDRMNTEAFF. Here the CDR3 DNA reads TGTGCCAGCTCTAGCGACCGGATGAACACTGAAGCTTTCTTT. Using reference TRBV7-3 and TRBJ1-1 for the parts outside the CDR3, the full variable domain is GAGVSQTPSNKVTEKGKYVELRCDPISGHTALYWYRQSLGQGPEFLIYFQGTGAADDSGLPNDRFFAVRPEGSVSTLKIQRTERGDSAVYLCASSSDRMNTEAFFGQGTRLTVV.

The genes are TRBV6-2 or TRBV6-3 and TRBJ2-5; 12 bases line up with TRBD2. Trimming removed 6 bases from V and 3 bases from J; junction bases left unmatched: 5. This CDR3 comprises 15 residues. Germline loops: CDR1 MNHEY, CDR2 SVGEGT. The CDR3 coding sequence is TGTGCCAGCAGCGACCGACTAGCGGGAGAAGAGACCCAGTACTTC. Translation gives CASSDRLAGEETQYF.

This clone was seen only once. The J gene is TRBJ2-3, the V gene TRBV4-3; D is perhaps TRBD1 (6 bases). CDR3 length: 14 amino acids. Germline V lookup: CDR1 LGHNA, CDR2 YSLEER. Trimming pared 4 bases from V and 6 bases from J, leaving 14 bases between. CDR3 bases: TGCGCCAGCAGCCGTGACAGGTCGTCGGATACGCAGTATTTT. Protein sequence: CASSRDRSSDTQYF.

The gene calls are TRBV7-9 and TRBJ1-3; D remains unclear. Between the trimmed V and J ends, which lost 3 bases and 3 bases, there was a span of 6 bases. The CDR3 has 13 residues. Germline V gene data show CDR1 as SEHNR and CDR2 as FQNEAQ (reference sequence). CDR3 bases: TGTGCCAGCAGCTTTTCCCTTGGAAACACCATATATTTT. Its protein product is CASSFSLGNTIYF.

The rearrangement joins TRBV15 to TRBJ1-4; tentative D call: TRBD1 (6 bases). CDR1 is LNHNV, CDR2 YYDKDF, per germline (reference sequence). V was cut by 8 bases and J by 10 bases, with 17 bases left in between. This CDR3 region has 13 residues. The CDR3 DNA is TGTGCCACCGGTGAGGGCACAGGGTTAAAACTGTTTTTT. As protein: CATGEGTGLKLFF.

This sequence joins TRBV6-6 and TRBJ2-3; 10 bases map to TRBD2. Trimming removed 4 bases from V and 6 bases from J; junction bases left unmatched: 7. The CDR3 has 15 amino acids. Looked up from germline, CDR1 is MNHNY and CDR2 is SVGAGI (reference sequence). CDR3 region: CASSFSGRAFDTQYF. In nucleotides, the CDR3 is TGTGCCAGCAGTTTCAGCGGGAGGGCCTTCGATACGCAGTATTTT.

To note about this clone: The identical CDR3 is also encoded by other nucleotide sequences in the sample. The CDR3 sequence: CASSLAGDTQYF. CDR3 bases: TGTGCCAGCAGCCTAGCGGGAGATACGCAGTATTTT. The chain links TRBV11-3 to TRBJ2-3, with TRBD2 identical over 8 bases. Germline values: CDR1 SGHNT, CDR2 YENEEA. V was clipped by 5 bases and J by 5 bases; unmatched bases: 0. CDR3 size: 12 residues.

The gene calls are TRBV12-3 or TRBV12-4 and TRBJ2-2; D gene ambiguous. The CDR3 consists of 12 residues. V was clipped by 3 bases and J by 8 bases, with 7 bases between them. The DNA of the CDR3 is TGTGCCAGCAGTTTCGGTTCTGGGGAGCTGTTTTTT. This gives the protein CASSFGSGELFF.

The chain joins TRBV6-5 to TRBJ1-1; the match to TRBD1 covers 7 bases. The germline CDR1 and CDR2 sequences are MNHEY and SVGAGI. The CDR3 extends over 10 amino acids. Trimming took 6 bases from V and 11 from J; bases not matched to a gene: 3. CDR3 loop: CASRDRAAFF. In DNA form, the CDR3 reads TGTGCCAGCAGAGACAGGGCGGCTTTCTTT.

The CDR3 DNA is TGTGCCTGGAACGACAGGGGGCGAAATCAGCCCCAGCATTTT. This codes for CAWNDRGRNQPQHF. The J gene is TRBJ1-5, the V gene TRBV30; 10 nucleotides align to TRBD1. The CDR3 runs 14 residues. V lost 4 bases, J lost 4 bases, and 4 bases stayed unmatched. The germline V gene encodes CDR1 GTSNPN and CDR2 SVGIG (reference sequence).

The rearrangement joins TRBV5-5 to TRBJ2-7; 12 bases are shared with TRBD2. The CDR3 is 14 residues long. V dropped 5 bases and J dropped 3; count of bases not matched to a gene: 3. CDR1 and CDR2 (germline): SGHKS, YYEKEE (reference sequence). The CDR3 is CASRRTSGNYEQYF. DNA of the CDR3: TGTGCCAGCAGGAGGACTAGCGGGAACTACGAGCAGTACTTC.

The chain has TRBV4-2 and TRBJ2-4; D is perhaps TRBD1 (7 bases). Germline V gene lookup returns CDR1 LGHNA and CDR2 YNFKEQ. The CDR3 sequence is 15 residues long. Trimming cost V 4 bases and J 7 bases, with 17 bases left between them. CDR3 sequence: CASSLGAGGRNIQYF. CDR3 bases: TGTGCCAGCAGCCTGGGGGCAGGGGGGAGGAACATTCAGTACTTC.